One sample yielded the 8 T cell receptor beta chains listed below, sequenced in a study of blood T cell repertoires in COVID-19. Here immunoSEQ multiplex PCR was the method, and the copy in TCRdb shows in-frame clones only, minus some. The sample consists of 200,000 to 250,000 clones, 65% to 90% of them appearing once. Material for sequencing was peripheral blood. These receptors were taken from a woman aged 70-85 years with COVID-19, enrolled during active disease.

The V call is TRBV6-2 or TRBV6-3, the J call TRBJ2-1; D is possibly TRBD2 (5 bases). V lost 6 bases and J 7 bases, leaving 13 bases between the germline ends. CDR3 length: 13 amino acids. CDR1 and CDR2 (germline): MNHEY, SVGEGT. The DNA of the CDR3 is TGTGCCAGCAGCCGTATGAGGGCGAATGAGCAGTTCTTC. The encoded protein is CASSRMRANEQFF.

The V call is TRBV15, the J call TRBJ1-1; D gene unclear. Trimming took 5 bases from V and 3 from J, leaving 13 bases between them. Per germline, CDR1 LNHNV and CDR2 YYDKDF (reference sequence). CDR3 size: 14 residues. DNA of the CDR3: TGTGCCACCAGCCGCAACCGGGAGTACACTGAAGCTTTCTTT. Protein: CATSRNREYTEAFF.

This chain joins TRBV6-5 and TRBJ1-2; TRBD1 might be the D (6 bases). The V gene's germline CDR1 is MNHEY and CDR2 SVGAGI. The V gene lost 7 bases and the J gene lost 4 bases, with 10 bases spanning the gap. This CDR3 region has 12 residues. The CDR3: CASNDRSYGYTF. The CDR3 DNA reads as TGTGCCAGCAACGACAGGAGCTATGGCTACACCTTC.

The chain uses TRBV5-4 and TRBJ1-1; TRBD1 is a possible D gene (6 bases). This CDR3 region has 13 residues. V was trimmed by 7 bases and J by 11 bases, leaving 21 bases between them. CDR1 SGHNT and CDR2 YYREEE come from the germline V gene (reference sequence). This chain's CDR3 is CASSLGGTGYAFF. The CDR3 bases are TGTGCCAGCTCCCTAGGGGGTACAGGGTACGCTTTCTTT.

The chain employs TRBV19 and TRBJ2-6, with D unresolved. This CDR3 comprises 15 residues. CDR1 and CDR2 from the germline V gene are LNHDA and SQIVND (reference sequence). V shed 4 bases and J shed 0 bases, with 7 bases lying between them. This CDR3 is CASSSQVSGANVLTF. CDR3 coding DNA: TGTGCCAGTAGTAGCCAGGTCTCTGGGGCCAACGTCCTGACTTTC.

The chain's CDR3 is CASVREGNQPQHF. CDR3 nucleotides: TGTGCCAGCGTCCGCGAAGGCAATCAGCCCCAGCATTTT. The V call is TRBV6-6, the J call TRBJ1-5; D remains unclear. Germline assignment: CDR1 MNHNY and CDR2 SVGAGI (reference sequence). CDR3 size: 13 residues. The V and J ends lost 8 bases and 2 bases respectively, with 10 bases between them.

The rearrangement links TRBV9 to TRBJ1-2; the match to TRBD1 covers 8 bases. Losses at the gene ends were 0 bases for V and 4 bases for J; bases not matched to a gene: 8. This CDR3 spans 16 amino acids. Germline V gene data show CDR1 as SGDLS and CDR2 as YYNGEE. This chain's CDR3 is CASSVALVTGGYGYTF. The DNA of the CDR3 is TGTGCCAGCAGCGTAGCCCTCGTAACAGGGGGCTATGGCTACACCTTC.

This chain links TRBV19 with TRBJ1-5, with TRBD1 as a possible D gene (5 bases). The CDR3 loop spans 12 amino acids. Germline assignment: CDR1 LNHDA and CDR2 SQIVND (reference sequence). V shed 10 bases and J shed 2 bases, with 9 bases lying between them. CDR3 nucleotides: TGTGCCACTGCGGGGGGCAATCAGCCCCAGCATTTT. Translation gives CATAGGNQPQHF.